Listed below are T cell receptor beta chains from one sample, sequenced in a study of molecular identifiers for immune sequencing clone quantification. Via MiXCR, TCRdb re-called the PCR reads, giving one row per CDR3 protein. The sample shows 45,000 to 65,000 distinct CDR3 sequences, around 25% of them seen only once. The sequencing sample was made of naive CD8+ T cells from blood, with Jurkat cell RNA spiked in. The receptor source for this set is a human donor in good health. Some libraries in this study had Jurkat cell RNA spiked in. Each CDR3 is given without its conserved first and last residue.

J gene | V gene | CDR3 protein
TRBJ2-1 | TRBV7-9 | ASSSPSRDNEQF
TRBJ2-7 | TRBV27 | ASKLGTGAFYEQY
TRBJ1-5 | TRBV6-6 | ASSYALPRDQAGNQPQH
TRBJ2-6 | TRBV12-5 | ASGLVGGANVLT
TRBJ1-2 | TRBV15 | ATSRVGAGGDYGYT
TRBJ1-5 | TRBV19 | ASSIERGAQDQPQH
TRBJ2-7 | TRBV6-2/TRBV6-3 | ASSVGGAYEQY
TRBJ2-5 | TRBV5-6 | ASSGDSYFQETQY
TRBJ2-2 | TRBV19 | ASTYGQGALAGELF
TRBJ1-4 | TRBV12-5 | AGGLARTETALATNEKLF
TRBJ2-7 | TRBV27 | ASSISGGPTYEQY
TRBJ2-7 | TRBV5-1 | ASSLETGGYEQY
TRBJ2-1 | TRBV20-1 | SVPSGYSYNEQF
TRBJ2-1 | TRBV10-3 | AISTDGPYNEQF
TRBJ2-3 | TRBV29-1 | SVDSGYTDTQY
TRBJ1-2 | TRBV7-2 | ASSLSPFDRMDGYT
TRBJ2-7 | TRBV27 | ASWDLGGWHEQY
TRBJ2-3 | TRBV4-3 | ASSQDSTSTDTQY
TRBJ2-3 | TRBV7-9 | AGGPPSTDTQY
TRBJ1-4 | TRBV13 | ASSTRYRALQEKLF
TRBJ2-7 | TRBV7-9 | ASSFATGTEQY
TRBJ2-5 | TRBV5-8 | ASSLGTSAQETQY
TRBJ2-7 | TRBV9 | ASSSGGTASYEQY
TRBJ2-7 | TRBV28 | ASSLPLPSSYEQY
TRBJ1-6 | TRBV5-4 | ASSLAVGRSSYNSPLH
TRBJ2-7 | TRBV7-2 | ASSFGGPEQY
TRBJ2-4 | TRBV12-5 | ASGLVRLGGEKDNIQY
TRBJ1-1 | TRBV28 | ASSFTDKNTEAF
TRBJ2-5 | TRBV24-1 | ATSDRYQETQY
TRBJ1-1 | TRBV5-8 | ASSLEPEAF
TRBJ2-5 | TRBV11-2 | ASSPRQGQETQY
TRBJ1-5 | TRBV28 | ASAKTGLNQPQH
TRBJ2-3 | TRBV12-3/TRBV12-4 | ASSSSHTDTQY
TRBJ2-7 | TRBV28 | ASSTPSGVGEQY
TRBJ2-7 | TRBV9 | ASSAYTTTEQY
TRBJ2-7 | TRBV4-3 | ASTPKRGPYEQY
TRBJ1-1 | TRBV15 | ATSRGEGLNTEAF
TRBJ1-6 | TRBV30 | AWSVHRANSYNSPLH
TRBJ2-7 | TRBV9 | ASSAGGGSSYEQY
TRBJ1-5 | TRBV28 | ASSPDRDGQPQH
TRBJ2-2 | TRBV29-1 | SVLGYTGELF
TRBJ2-7 | TRBV12-3/TRBV12-4 | ASSFQVSGSYEQY
TRBJ2-3 | TRBV20-1 | SARVWRENTDTQY
TRBJ2-3 | TRBV6-5 | ASSPGLGLNTQY
TRBJ2-3 | TRBV19 | ASSMDHGGSTDTQY
TRBJ2-7 | TRBV19 | ASSISGVTYEQY
TRBJ1-1 | TRBV11-2 | ASSLAVRGSNTEAF
TRBJ2-4 | TRBV28 | ASSWRGRSNIQY
TRBJ2-3 | TRBV12-3/TRBV12-4 | ASSPRVAGTDTQY
TRBJ2-7 | TRBV7-2 | ASSGVESSSYEQY
TRBJ2-3 | TRBV30 | AWSVPDRGLTDTQY
TRBJ2-7 | TRBV5-6 | ASSLGAGLFANDEQY
TRBJ2-7 | TRBV4-3 | ASSPGTGKTYEQY
TRBJ1-1 | TRBV27 | ASSLRATGLTEAF
TRBJ1-2 | TRBV7-9 | ASSPTGNYGYT